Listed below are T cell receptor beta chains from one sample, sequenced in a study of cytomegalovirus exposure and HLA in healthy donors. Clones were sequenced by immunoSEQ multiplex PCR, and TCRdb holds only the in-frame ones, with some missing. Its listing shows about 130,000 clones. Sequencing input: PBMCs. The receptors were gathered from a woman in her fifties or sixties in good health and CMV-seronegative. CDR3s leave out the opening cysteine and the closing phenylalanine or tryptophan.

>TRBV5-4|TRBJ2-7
ASSASSGGASFSYEQY
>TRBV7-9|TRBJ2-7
ASSFNQGGNEQY
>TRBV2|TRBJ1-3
ASIGGAGSGNTIY
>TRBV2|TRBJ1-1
ASRYRQGPNTEAF
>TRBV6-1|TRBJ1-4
ASSIKGLANEKLF
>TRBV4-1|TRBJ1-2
ASSQDRGRLYGYT
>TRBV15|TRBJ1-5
ATRMDKTNQPQH
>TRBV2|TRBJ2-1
AGSGTRADNEQF
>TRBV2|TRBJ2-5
ASSRGGTSDETQY
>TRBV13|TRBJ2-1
ASSWGQGSYNEQF
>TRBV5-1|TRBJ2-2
ASRRTETNTGELF
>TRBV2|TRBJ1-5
ASSGTGEQPQH
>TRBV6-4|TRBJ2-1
ASSVSGTGGNEQF
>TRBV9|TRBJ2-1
ASSPSGTGYNEQF
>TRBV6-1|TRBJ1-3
ASSAVSTRSGNTIY
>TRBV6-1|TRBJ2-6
AIREAGANVLT
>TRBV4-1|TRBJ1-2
ASSQGDWGGYGYT
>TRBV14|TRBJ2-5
ASSRDNTEETQY
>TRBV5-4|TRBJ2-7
ASSLSGGDVNGQY
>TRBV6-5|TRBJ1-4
ASSYGQGREKLF
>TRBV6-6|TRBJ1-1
ASSQKRNTEAF
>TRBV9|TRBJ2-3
ASSKMETGTDTQY
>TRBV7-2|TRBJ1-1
ASSFGTGLPEAF
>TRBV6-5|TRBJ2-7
ASRRDGTPSYEQY
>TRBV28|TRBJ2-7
ASSLHYEQY
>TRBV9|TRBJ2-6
ASSPQHPNVLT
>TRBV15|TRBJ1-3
ATSRQGISGNTIY
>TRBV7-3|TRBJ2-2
ASSPALAGTGELF
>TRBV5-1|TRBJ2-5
ASTRQGEVRETQY
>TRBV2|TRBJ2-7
ASRRQNPYEQY
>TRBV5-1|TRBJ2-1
ASSKDGSSYNEQF
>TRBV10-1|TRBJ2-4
ASSDPGLPIQY
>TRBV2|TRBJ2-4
ASSEIGTGGGEAKNIQY
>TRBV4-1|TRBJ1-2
ASSPDSANYGYT
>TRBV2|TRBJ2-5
ASSRTSGRSETQY
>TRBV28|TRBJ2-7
ASRETGVAYEQY
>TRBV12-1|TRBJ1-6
ASSLRELLAGPSPLH
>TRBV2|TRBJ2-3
ASMGTGQYTDTQY
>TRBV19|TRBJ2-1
ASSSRTSGSSYNEQF
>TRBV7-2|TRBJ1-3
ASSSYEGNTIY
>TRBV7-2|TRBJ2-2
ASSTQHRSGELF
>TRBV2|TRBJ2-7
ASSEGQGLDEQY
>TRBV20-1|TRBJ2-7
SGSRAYEQY
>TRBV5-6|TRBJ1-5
ASSLGQGLDQPQH
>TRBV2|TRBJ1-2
ASPVGGINYGYT
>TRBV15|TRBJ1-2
ATSRGRQGLNYGYT
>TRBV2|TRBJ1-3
ASRALAGSGNTIY
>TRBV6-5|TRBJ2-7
ASSYGAGNYEQY
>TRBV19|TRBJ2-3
ASSTPQGQLMRDTQY
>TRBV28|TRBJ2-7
ASSLSDSSYEQY
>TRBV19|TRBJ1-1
ASSPGTDLVEAF
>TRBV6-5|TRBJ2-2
ASTLTENTGELF
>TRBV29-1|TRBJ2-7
SVAGLQGGYEQY
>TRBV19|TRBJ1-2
ASSSNRGSLYGYT
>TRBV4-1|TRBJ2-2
ASSPYQGAAAGGELF